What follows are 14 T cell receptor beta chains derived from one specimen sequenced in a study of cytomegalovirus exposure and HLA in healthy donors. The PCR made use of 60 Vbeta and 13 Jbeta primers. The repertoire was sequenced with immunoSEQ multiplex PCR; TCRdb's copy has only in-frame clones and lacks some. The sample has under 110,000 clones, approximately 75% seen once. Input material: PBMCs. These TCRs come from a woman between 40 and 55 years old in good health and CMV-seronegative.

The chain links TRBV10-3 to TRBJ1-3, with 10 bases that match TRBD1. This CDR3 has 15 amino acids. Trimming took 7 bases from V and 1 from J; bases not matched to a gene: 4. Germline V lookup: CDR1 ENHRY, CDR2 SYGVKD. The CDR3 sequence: CAITKGQGSGNTIYF. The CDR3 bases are TGTGCCATCACCAAGGGACAGGGGTCTGGAAACACCATATATTTT.

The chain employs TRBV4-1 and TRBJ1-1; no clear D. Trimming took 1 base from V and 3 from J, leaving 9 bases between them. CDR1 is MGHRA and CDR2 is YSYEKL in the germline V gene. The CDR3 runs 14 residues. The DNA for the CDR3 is TGCGCCAGCAGCCAAGGAGGCGGATACACTGAAGCTTTCTTT. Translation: CASSQGGGYTEAFF.

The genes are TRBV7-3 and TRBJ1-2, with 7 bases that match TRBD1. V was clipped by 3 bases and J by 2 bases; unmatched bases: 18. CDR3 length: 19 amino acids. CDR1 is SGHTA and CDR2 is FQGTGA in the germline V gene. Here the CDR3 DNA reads TGTGCCAGCAGCTTTGGAGACGTGAATTGGGACAGACAAAACTATGGCTACACCTTC. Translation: CASSFGDVNWDRQNYGYTF. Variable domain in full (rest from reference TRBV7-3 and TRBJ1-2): GAGVSQTPSNKVTEKGKYVELRCDPISGHTALYWYRQSLGQGPEFLIYFQGTGAADDSGLPNDRFFAVRPEGSVSTLKIQRTERGDSAVYLCASSFGDVNWDRQNYGYTFGSGTRLTVV.

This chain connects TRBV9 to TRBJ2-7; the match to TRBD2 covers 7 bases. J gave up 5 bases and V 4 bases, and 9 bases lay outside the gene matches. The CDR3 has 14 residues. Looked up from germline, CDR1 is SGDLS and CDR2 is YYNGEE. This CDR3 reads CASSPILSGHEQYF. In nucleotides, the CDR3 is TGTGCCAGCAGCCCTATTCTTAGCGGGCACGAGCAGTACTTC.

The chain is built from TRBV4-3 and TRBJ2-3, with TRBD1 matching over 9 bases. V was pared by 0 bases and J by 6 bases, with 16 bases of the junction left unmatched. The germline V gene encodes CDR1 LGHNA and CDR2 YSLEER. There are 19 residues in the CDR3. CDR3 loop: CASSQESSLGTGMWDTQYF. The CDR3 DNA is TGCGCCAGCAGCCAAGAATCTAGCTTGGGGACAGGGATGTGGGATACGCAGTATTTT.

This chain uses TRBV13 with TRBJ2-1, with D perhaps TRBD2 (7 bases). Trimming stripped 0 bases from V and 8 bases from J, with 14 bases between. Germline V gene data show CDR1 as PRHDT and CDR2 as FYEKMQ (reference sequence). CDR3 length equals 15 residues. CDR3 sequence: CASSLGLRGAHEQFF. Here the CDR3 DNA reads TGTGCCAGCAGCTTAGGTCTTCGGGGGGCCCATGAGCAGTTCTTC.

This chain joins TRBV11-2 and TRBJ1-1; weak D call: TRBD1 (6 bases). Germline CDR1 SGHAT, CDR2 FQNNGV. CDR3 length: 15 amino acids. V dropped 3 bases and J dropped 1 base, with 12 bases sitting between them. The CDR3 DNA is TGTGCCAGCAGCTTGCTGACAGGATCGAACACTGAAGCTTTCTTT. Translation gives CASSLLTGSNTEAFF.

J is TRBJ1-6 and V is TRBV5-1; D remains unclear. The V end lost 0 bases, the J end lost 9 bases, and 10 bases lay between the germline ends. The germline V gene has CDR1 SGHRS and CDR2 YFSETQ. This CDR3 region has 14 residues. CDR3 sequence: CASSLVITGSPLHF. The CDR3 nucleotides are TGCGCCAGCAGCTTGGTTATCACGGGTTCACCCCTCCACTTT. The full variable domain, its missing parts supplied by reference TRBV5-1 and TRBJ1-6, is KAGVTQTPRYLIKTRGQQVTLSCSPISGHRSVSWYQQTPGQGLQFLFEYFSETQRNKGNFPGRFSGRQFSNSRSEMNVSTLELGDSALYLCASSLVITGSPLHFGNGTRLTVT.

The CDR3 region is CASSPDRVGQPQHF. CDR3 bases: TGTGCCAGCAGCCCAGACAGGGTCGGGCAGCCCCAGCATTTT. The chain recombines TRBV7-8 with TRBJ1-5; 7 bases align to TRBD1. CDR1 is SGHVS, CDR2 FQNEAQ, per germline. V dropped 5 bases and J dropped 7; count of bases not matched to a gene: 8. The CDR3 is made up of 14 amino acids.

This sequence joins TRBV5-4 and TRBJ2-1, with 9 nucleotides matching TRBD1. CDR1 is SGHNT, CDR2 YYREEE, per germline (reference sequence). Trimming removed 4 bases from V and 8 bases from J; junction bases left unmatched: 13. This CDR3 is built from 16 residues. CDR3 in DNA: TGTGCCAGCAGCCGACTCCCGGGACAGGGAGACGATGAGCAGTTCTTC. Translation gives CASSRLPGQGDDEQFF. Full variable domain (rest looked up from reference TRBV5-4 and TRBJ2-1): ETGVTQSPTHLIKTRGQQVTLRCSSQSGHNTVSWYQQALGQGPQFIFQYYREEENGRGNFPPRFSGLQFPNYSSELNVNALELDDSALYLCASSRLPGQGDDEQFFGPGTRLTVL.

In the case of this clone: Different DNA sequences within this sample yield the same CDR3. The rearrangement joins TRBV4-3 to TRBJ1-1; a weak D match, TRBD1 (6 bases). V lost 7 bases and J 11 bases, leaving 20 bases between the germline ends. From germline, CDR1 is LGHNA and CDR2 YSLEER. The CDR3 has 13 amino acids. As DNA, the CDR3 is TGCGCCAGCACCCCGACGGCGGGGGCAGAGGCTTTCTTT. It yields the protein CASTPTAGAEAFF.

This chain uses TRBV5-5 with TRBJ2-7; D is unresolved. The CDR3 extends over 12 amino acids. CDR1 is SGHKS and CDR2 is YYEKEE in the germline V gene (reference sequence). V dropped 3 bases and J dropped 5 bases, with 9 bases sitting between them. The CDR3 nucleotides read TGTGCCAGCAGCTCACAACACAACGAGCAGTACTTC. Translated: CASSSQHNEQYF. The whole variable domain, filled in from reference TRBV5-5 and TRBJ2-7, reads DAGVTQSPTHLIKTRGQQVTLRCSPISGHKSVSWYQQVLGQGPQFIFQYYEKEERGRGNFPDRFSARQFPNYSSELNVNALLLGDSALYLCASSSQHNEQYFGPGTRLTVT.

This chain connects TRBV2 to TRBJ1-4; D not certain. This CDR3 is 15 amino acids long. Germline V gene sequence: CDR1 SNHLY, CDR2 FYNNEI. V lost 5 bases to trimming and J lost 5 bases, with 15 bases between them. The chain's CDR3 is CASSNHRSGNEKLFF. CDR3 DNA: TGTGCCAGCAGTAACCACAGAAGCGGAAATGAAAAACTGTTTTTT.

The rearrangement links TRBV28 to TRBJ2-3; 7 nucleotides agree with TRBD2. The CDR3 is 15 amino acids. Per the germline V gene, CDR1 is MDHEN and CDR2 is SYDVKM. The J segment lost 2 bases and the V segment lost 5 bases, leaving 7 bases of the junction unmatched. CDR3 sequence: CASSLPGTTTDTQYF. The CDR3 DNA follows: TGTGCCAGCAGTCTGCCCGGGACTACCACAGATACGCAGTATTTT.